The present entry profiles one TCR beta chain with its context. Its antigen is currently unknown. The CDR3 has 15 residues. With V trimmed by 2 bases and J by 6 bases, 2 bases remained unmatched. Per germline, CDR1 KGHDR and CDR2 SFDVKD. TCRdb used MiXCR to reprocess the 5' RACE reads, holding one entry per CDR3 protein. There are about 360,000 distinct CDR3 sequences in the sample; 13% to 15% occur only once, and roughly a fifth lies in the top ten. This entry belongs to a study of T-cell memory formation after mild COVID-19. Study as a whole: TCR clusters were largely donor specific. Study findings and constraints: Mainly CM and EM harbored the contracting CD4+ clones; mainly EMRA harbored the CD8+ ones.

The clonotype originates from a man aged 18-30 years who had mild COVID-19 (a few samples of this study predate the infection). Cell type and time point are not known. Sequencing input: PBMCs or a T cell subset sorted from them (not recorded which). The chain links TRBV24-1 to TRBJ2-3, with 12 nucleotides matching TRBD1. For the CDR3, the DNA is TGTGCCACCAGTGATTGGGGACAGGGGGCCGATACGCAGTATTTT. Its protein product is CATSDWGQGADTQYF.